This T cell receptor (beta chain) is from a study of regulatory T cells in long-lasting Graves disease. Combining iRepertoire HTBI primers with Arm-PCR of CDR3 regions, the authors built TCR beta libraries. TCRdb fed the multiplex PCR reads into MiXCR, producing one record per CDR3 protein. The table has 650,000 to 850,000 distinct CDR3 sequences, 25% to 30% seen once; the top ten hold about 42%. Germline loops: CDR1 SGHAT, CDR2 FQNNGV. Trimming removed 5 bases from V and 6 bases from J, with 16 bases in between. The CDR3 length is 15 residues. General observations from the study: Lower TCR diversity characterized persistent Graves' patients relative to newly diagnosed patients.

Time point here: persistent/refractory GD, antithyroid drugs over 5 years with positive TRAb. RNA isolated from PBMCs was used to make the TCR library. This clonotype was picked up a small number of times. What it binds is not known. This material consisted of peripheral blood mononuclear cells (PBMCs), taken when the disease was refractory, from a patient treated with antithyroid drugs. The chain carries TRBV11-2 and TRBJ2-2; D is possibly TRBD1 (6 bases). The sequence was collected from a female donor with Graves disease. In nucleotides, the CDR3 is TGTGCCAGCAGCCTGACAGGCCCCTCGCCCGGGGAGCTGTTTTTT. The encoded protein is CASSLTGPSPGELFF. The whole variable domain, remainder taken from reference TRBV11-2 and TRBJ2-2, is EAGVAQSPRYKIIEKRQSVAFWCNPISGHATLYWYQQILGQGPKLLIQFQNNGVVDDSQLPKDRFSAERLKGVDSTLKIQPAKLEDSAVYLCASSLTGPSPGELFFGEGSRLTVL.